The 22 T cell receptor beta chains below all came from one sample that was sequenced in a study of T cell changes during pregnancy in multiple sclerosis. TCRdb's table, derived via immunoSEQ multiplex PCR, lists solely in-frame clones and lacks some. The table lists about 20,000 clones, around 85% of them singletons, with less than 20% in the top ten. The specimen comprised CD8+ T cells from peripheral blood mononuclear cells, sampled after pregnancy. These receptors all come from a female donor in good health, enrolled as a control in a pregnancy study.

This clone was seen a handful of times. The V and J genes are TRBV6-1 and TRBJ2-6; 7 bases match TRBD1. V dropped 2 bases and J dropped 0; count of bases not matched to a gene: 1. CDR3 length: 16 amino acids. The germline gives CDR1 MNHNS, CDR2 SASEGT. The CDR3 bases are TGTGCCAGCAGTGAATCAGGGGGCTCTGGGGCCAACGTCCTGACTTTC. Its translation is CASSESGGSGANVLTF.

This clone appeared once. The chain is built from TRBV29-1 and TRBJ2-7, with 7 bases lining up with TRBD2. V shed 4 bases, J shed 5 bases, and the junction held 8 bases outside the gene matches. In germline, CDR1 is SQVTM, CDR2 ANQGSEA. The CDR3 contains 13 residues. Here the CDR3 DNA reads TGCAGCGTTGTGGGAGGGACTTTAAACGAGCAGTACTTC. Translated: CSVVGGTLNEQYF.

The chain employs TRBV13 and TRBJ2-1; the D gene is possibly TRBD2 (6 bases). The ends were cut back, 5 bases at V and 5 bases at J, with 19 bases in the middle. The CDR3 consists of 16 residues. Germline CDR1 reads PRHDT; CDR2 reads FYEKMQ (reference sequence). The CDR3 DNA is TGTGCCAGCAGCCCCGCCGCCGGGGAGGAGGACAATGAGCAGTTCTTC. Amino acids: CASSPAAGEEDNEQFF.

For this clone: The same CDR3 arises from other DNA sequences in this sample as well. CDR3 sequence: CASSPTGTDGYTF. The CDR3, as DNA: TGTGCCAGCAGTCCGACAGGGACGGATGGCTACACCTTC. The rearrangement uses TRBV27 and TRBJ1-2, with 7 bases that match TRBD1. This CDR3 has 13 residues. CDR1 MNHEY and CDR2 SMNVEV come from the germline V gene (reference sequence). V lost 5 bases to trimming and J lost 6 bases; unmatched junction nucleotides: 6.

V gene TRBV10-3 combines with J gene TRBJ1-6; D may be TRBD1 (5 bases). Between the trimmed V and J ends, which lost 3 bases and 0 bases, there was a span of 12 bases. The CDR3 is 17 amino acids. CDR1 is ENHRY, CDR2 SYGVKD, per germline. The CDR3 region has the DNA TGTGCCATCAGTGAAGAGACAGCCAGCTCCTATAATTCACCCCTCCACTTT. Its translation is CAISEETASSYNSPLHF.

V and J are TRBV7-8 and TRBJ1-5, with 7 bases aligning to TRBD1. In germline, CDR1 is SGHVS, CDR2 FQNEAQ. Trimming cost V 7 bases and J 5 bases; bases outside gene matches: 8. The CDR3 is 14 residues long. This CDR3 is CASTQGGQYQPQHF. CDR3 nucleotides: TGTGCCAGCACCCAGGGGGGACAGTATCAGCCCCAGCATTTT.

The CDR3 region is CATSRLDFMNTEAFF. The CDR3 nucleotides read TGTGCCACCAGCAGGCTAGACTTCATGAACACTGAAGCTTTCTTT. V and J are TRBV15 and TRBJ1-1; D is ambiguous. Germline CDR1 LNHNV, CDR2 YYDKDF (reference sequence). This CDR3 comprises 15 residues. V gave up 3 bases and J gave up 0 bases, with 11 bases separating them.

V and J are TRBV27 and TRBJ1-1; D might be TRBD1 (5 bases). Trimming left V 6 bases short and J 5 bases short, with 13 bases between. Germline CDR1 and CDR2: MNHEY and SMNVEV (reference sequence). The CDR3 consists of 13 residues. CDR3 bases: TGTGCCAGCAGCGACACGCGGGGGACTGAAGCTTTCTTT. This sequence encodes CASSDTRGTEAFF.

The DNA of the CDR3 is TGTGCCAGCAGCCAAGGGGCGGGAGAGATGCATGATGAGCAGTTCTTC. The encoded protein is CASSQGAGEMHDEQFF. The chain has TRBV4-2 and TRBJ2-1, with 7 bases lining up with TRBD2. The CDR3 is 16 residues long. Germline V gene sequence: CDR1 LGHNA, CDR2 YNFKEQ. With V trimmed by 1 base and J by 8 bases, 11 bases remained unmatched.

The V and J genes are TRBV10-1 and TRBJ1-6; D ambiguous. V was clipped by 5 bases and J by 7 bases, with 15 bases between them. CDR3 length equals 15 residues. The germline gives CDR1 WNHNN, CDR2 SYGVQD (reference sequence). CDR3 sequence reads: CASSPSGVGNSPLHF. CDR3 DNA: TGCGCCAGCAGTCCCTCGGGAGTGGGGAATTCACCCCTCCACTTT.

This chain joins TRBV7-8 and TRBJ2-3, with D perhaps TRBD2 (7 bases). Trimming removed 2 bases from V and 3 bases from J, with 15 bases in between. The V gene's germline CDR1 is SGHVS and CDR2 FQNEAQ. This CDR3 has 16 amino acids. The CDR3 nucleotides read TGTGCCAGCAGCTTAATTTGGGGGGGGCGGACAGATACGCAGTATTTT. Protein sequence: CASSLIWGGRTDTQYF.

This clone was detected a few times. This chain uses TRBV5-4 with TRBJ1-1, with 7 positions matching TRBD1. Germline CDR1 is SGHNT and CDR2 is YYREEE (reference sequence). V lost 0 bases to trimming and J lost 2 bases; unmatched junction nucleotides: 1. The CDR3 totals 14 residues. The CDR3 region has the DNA TGTGCCAGCAGCTTGGTAGGGGGCAACACTGAAGCTTTCTTT. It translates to CASSLVGGNTEAFF.

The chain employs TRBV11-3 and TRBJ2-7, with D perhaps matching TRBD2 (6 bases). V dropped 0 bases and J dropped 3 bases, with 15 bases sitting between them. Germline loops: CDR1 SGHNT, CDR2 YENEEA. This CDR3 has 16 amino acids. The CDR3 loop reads CASSLDWGTGDYEQYF. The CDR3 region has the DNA TGTGCCAGCAGCTTAGATTGGGGGACGGGGGACTACGAGCAGTACTTC.

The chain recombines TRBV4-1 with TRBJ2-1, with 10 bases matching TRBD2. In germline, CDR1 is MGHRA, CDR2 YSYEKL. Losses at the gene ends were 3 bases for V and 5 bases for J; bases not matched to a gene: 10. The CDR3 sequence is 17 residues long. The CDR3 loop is CASSQGWLGLAHNEQFF. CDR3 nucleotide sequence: TGCGCCAGCAGCCAGGGCTGGTTGGGACTAGCGCACAATGAGCAGTTCTTC.

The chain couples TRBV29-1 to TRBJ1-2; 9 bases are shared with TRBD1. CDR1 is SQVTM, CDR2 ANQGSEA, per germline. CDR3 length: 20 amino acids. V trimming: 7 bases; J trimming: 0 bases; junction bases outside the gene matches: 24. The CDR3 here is CSAWDPKQPGQGAANYGYTF. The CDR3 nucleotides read TGCAGCGCGTGGGACCCGAAGCAGCCGGGACAGGGAGCGGCTAACTATGGCTACACCTTC.

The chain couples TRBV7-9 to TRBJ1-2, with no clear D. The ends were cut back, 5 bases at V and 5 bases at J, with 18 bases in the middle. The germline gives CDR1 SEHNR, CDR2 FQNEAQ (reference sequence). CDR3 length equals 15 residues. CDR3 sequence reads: CASSPRLPTDYGYTF. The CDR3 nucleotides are TGTGCCAGCAGCCCCCGACTCCCGACGGATTATGGCTACACCTTC.

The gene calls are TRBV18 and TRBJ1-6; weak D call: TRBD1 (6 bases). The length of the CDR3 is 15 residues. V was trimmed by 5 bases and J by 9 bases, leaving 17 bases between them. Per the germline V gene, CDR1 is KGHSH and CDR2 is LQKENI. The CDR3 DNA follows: TGTGCCAGCTCAGCTTACAGGGAAGAGGCTTCACCCCTCCACTTT. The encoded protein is CASSAYREEASPLHF.

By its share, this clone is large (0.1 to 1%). The chain's CDR3 is CASTQGGVEQYF. In nucleotides, the CDR3 is TGTGCCAGCACCCAGGGAGGGGTCGAGCAGTACTTC. The chain has TRBV16 and TRBJ2-7, with 7 positions matching TRBD2. CDR1 and CDR2 from the germline V gene are KGHSY and FQNENV. The ends lost 7 bases at V and 6 bases at J; junction bases unmatched: 6. The CDR3 is 12 amino acids.

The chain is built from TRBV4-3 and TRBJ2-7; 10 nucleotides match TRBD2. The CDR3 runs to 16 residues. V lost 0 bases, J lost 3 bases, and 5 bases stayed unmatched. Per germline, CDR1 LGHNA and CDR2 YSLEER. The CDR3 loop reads CASSQDGLADRYEQYF. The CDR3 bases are TGCGCCAGCAGCCAAGATGGACTAGCGGACCGCTACGAGCAGTACTTC.

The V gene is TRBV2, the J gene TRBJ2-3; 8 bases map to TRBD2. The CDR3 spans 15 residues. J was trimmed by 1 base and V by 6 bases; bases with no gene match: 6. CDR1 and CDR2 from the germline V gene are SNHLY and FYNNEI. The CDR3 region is CASRSGTSRTDTQYF. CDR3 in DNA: TGTGCCAGCAGGTCCGGGACTAGTCGCACAGATACGCAGTATTTT.

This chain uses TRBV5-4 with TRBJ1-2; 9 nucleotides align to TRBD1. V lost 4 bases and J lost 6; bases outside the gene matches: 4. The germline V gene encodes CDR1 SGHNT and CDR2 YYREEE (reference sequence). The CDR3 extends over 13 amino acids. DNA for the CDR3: TGTGCCAGCAGCGTTGGGACAGGGAATGGCTACACCTTC. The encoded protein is CASSVGTGNGYTF.

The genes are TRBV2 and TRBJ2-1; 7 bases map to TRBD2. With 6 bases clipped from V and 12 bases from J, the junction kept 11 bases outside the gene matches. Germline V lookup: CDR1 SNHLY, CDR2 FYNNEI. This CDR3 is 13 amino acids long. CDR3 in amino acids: CASRPPAGRVQFF. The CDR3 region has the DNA TGTGCCAGCAGGCCCCCGGCAGGGAGGGTGCAGTTCTTC. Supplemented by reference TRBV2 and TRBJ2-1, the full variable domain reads EPEVTQTPSHQVTQMGQEVILRCVPISNHLYFYWYRQILGQKVEFLVSFYNNEISEKSEIFDDQFSVERPDGSNFTLKIRSTKLEDSAMYFCASRPPAGRVQFFGPGTRLTVL.